The entry below gives a single T cell receptor beta chain sequence along with its context. The CDR3 sequence is 17 residues long. Germline trimming cut 1 base from V and 6 bases from J; bases unmatched to any gene: 8. CDR1 is KGHSH and CDR2 is LQKENI in the germline V gene. The source of the sample is a study of blood T cell repertoires in COVID-19. Study as a whole: Sample material is recorded as cDNA or gDNA derived from T cells, B-cell-depleted T cells, or PBMCs.

As processed by the authors: Reference gene primers were amplified, and this amplification served to estimate nucleated cell counts. Some clones are missing from TCRdb's copy, which holds only in-frame ones; the method was immunoSEQ multiplex PCR. D and trimming come from the DNA, and the V and J calls and clone size come from that table. This table has approximately 390,000 clones, about 90% appearing once. The TCR was taken from a man between 18 and 35 years old with active or convalescent COVID-19. The gene calls are TRBV18 and TRBJ2-3; TRBD2 matches at 12 bases. The sequencing input was peripheral blood. The CDR3 is CASSPQLAGGPRDTQYF. The CDR3 DNA reads TGTGCCAGCTCACCACAGCTAGCGGGGGGGCCTAGGGATACGCAGTATTTT. The complete variable domain, with remaining parts taken from reference TRBV18 and TRBJ2-3, reads NAGVMQNPRHLVRRRGQEARLRCSPMKGHSHVYWYRQLPEEGLKFMVYLQKENIIDESGMPKERFSAEFPKEGPSILRIQQVVRGDSAAYFCASSPQLAGGPRDTQYFGPGTRLTVL.